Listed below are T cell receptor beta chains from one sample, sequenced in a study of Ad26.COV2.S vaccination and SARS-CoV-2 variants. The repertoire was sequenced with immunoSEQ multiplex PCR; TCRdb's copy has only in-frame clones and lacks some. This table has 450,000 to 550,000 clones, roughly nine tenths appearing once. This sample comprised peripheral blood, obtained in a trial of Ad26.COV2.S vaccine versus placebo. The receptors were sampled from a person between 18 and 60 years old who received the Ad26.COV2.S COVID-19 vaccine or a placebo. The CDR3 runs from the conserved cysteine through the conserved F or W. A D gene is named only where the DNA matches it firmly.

CASTRSGRNYGYTF | - | TRBJ1-2 | TRBV13
CASSQRVSTDTQYF | - | TRBJ2-3 | TRBV4-2
CASSLAGTATGELFF | TRBD1 | TRBJ2-2 | TRBV3-1/TRBV3-2
CASSLSRRAPYEQYF | - | TRBJ2-7 | TRBV28
CASSLASVAATEAFF | - | TRBJ1-1 | TRBV7-9
CASSPIPTASYEQYF | - | TRBJ2-7 | TRBV27
CASSFGVDRALGPLHF | TRBD1 | TRBJ1-6 | TRBV6-5
CASSQEFYGYTF | - | TRBJ1-2 | TRBV3-1/TRBV3-2
CASRWDLDRTTGELFF | - | TRBJ2-2 | TRBV5-5
CAVSESRAYEQYF | - | TRBJ2-7 | TRBV5-4
CASSLLGGAYEQYF | - | TRBJ2-7 | TRBV28
CASSPSAGMNTEAFF | - | TRBJ1-1 | TRBV7-2
CARQGYQETQYF | - | TRBJ2-5 | TRBV2
CASRGGWGIEQFF | - | TRBJ2-1 | TRBV6-5
CATTLGGRGTGELFF | - | TRBJ2-2 | TRBV19
CASSSTKGLAEAFF | - | TRBJ1-1 | TRBV7-2
CASSNPSGSGGPGTVNYGYTF | TRBD1 | TRBJ1-2 | TRBV5-1
CATTKDRDNEQFF | TRBD1 | TRBJ2-1 | TRBV19
CASSPTLGTGELFF | - | TRBJ2-2 | TRBV7-3
CASSLQGTETQYF | - | TRBJ2-5 | TRBV7-3
CASAHRLSYNEQFF | - | TRBJ2-1 | TRBV6-5
CASSNRPAMNTEAFF | - | TRBJ1-1 | TRBV5-5
CASSVPGQDLQFF | TRBD1 | TRBJ2-1 | TRBV6-5
CASSLQRGDFEQFF | TRBD2 | TRBJ2-1 | TRBV5-4
CASSLSRTGHTYEQYF | TRBD1 | TRBJ2-7 | TRBV27
CASSFGTANYGYTF | TRBD1 | TRBJ1-2 | TRBV5-4
CASLPDRGKEAFF | - | TRBJ1-1 | TRBV5-1
CASSQESGQGASTYGYTF | TRBD1 | TRBJ1-2 | TRBV4-1
CASGELNRWGDTSGANVLTF | - | TRBJ2-6 | TRBV2
CASRFEGLNTEAFF | - | TRBJ1-1 | TRBV2
CASSLAWTTEAFF | - | TRBJ1-1 | TRBV5-1
CASSLVLAGVNIGELFF | TRBD2 | TRBJ2-2 | TRBV7-8
CASRGTGESPLHF | TRBD1 | TRBJ1-6 | TRBV2
CASSLDMNTEAFF | - | TRBJ1-1 | TRBV7-3
CASSFGLGTEAFF | - | TRBJ1-1 | TRBV5-4
CASNNVPLNYGYTF | - | TRBJ1-2 | TRBV2
CASSPTLRTDTQYF | - | TRBJ2-3 | TRBV3-1/TRBV3-2
CASSNRVDTEAFF | - | TRBJ1-1 | TRBV6-5
CASSSGARYTEAFF | - | TRBJ1-1 | TRBV19
CASSRDVGTSTYEQYF | - | TRBJ2-7 | TRBV11-2
CASSVGQGPYGYTF | - | TRBJ1-2 | TRBV2
CATLRDREDQPQHF | TRBD1 | TRBJ1-5 | TRBV24-1
CASSETLTGDSYNEQFF | - | TRBJ2-1 | TRBV2
CASSQGQGVTDTQYF | TRBD1 | TRBJ2-3 | TRBV3-1/TRBV3-2
CASSLGLGDTEAFF | - | TRBJ1-1 | TRBV5-1
CASRNSGTGGNVGNQPQHF | TRBD1 | TRBJ1-5 | TRBV27
CASSQIKTSGGITDTQYF | TRBD2 | TRBJ2-3 | TRBV5-1
CASSQGGRWNSPLHF | - | TRBJ1-6 | TRBV7-2
CASSYGQGQETQYF | TRBD1 | TRBJ2-5 | TRBV5-1
CAWAGTGGSYEQYF | TRBD1 | TRBJ2-7 | TRBV30
CSVEDRLTEVQYF | - | TRBJ2-3 | TRBV29-1
CASSVDAGGANYGYTF | TRBD1 | TRBJ1-2 | TRBV9
CASSLERTKNTEAFF | - | TRBJ1-1 | TRBV7-2